This TCR beta chain was profiled in a study of T cell responses to AZD1222 COVID-19 vaccine. Background on the study: Second-dose recipients at about 4 or about 12 weeks were treated as one pooled group.

The data were produced by immunoSEQ multiplex PCR, yet TCRdb's version contains in-frame clones alone and is incomplete. The sample has 200,000 to 300,000 clones, roughly 93% seen once. Study observations and caveats: The span of vaccine-associated CD4 TCRs extended across spike, with dominance at 160-218 and 743-854.

Per germline, CDR1 KGHDR and CDR2 SFDVKD. The CDR3 runs 15 residues. Unmatched junction bases numbered 8, after V lost 3 bases and J lost 7 bases. To note about this clone: Its antigen is undetermined.

Material: peripheral blood, obtained on day 0 of AZD1222 vaccination. The V call is TRBV24-1, the J call TRBJ1-5; 7 bases align to TRBD1. This receptor was obtained from an adult in good health. CDR3 region: CATSDPRTGGQPQHF. The CDR3 DNA is TGTGCCACCAGTGATCCCCGGACAGGCGGCCAGCCCCAGCATTTT.